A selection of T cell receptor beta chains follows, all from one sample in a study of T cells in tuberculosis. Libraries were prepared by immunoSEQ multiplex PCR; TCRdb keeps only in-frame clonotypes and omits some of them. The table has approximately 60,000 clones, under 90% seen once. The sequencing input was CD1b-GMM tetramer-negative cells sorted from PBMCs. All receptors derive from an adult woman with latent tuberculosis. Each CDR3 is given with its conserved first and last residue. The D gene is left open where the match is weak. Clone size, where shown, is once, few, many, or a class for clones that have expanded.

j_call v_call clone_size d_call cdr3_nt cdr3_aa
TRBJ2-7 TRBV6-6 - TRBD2 TGTGCCAGCAGCCCTCGGGGGGGGGTACACGAGCAGTACTTC CASSPRGGVHEQYF
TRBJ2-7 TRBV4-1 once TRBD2 TGCGCCAGCAGCCAAGCAAGCGGGAGGGCCACCGAGCAGTACTTC CASSQASGRATEQYF
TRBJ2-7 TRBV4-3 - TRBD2 TGCGCCAGCAGCCAAGCACTAGCGGGGGGGCCCAGCTCCTACGAGCAGTACTTC CASSQALAGGPSSYEQYF
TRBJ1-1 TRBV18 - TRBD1 TGTGCCAGCTCACCACAGGGGGCGAACACTGAAGCTTTCTTT CASSPQGANTEAFF
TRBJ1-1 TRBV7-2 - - TGTGCCAGCAGCTTCAGGGGCAGGGACACTGAAGCTTTCTTT CASSFRGRDTEAFF
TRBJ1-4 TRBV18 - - TGTGCCAGCTCACCCCCAGGGCTTGGAGAAAAACTGTTTTTT CASSPPGLGEKLFF
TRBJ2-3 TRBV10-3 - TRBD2 TGTGCCATCAGTGATAGTCGGGCGGGGGTGTATACAGATACGCAGTATTTT CAISDSRAGVYTDTQYF
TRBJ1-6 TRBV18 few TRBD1 TGTGCCAGCTCACCGGGACAGAATTCACCCCTCCACTTT CASSPGQNSPLHF
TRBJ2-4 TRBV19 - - TGTGCCAGTAGTATTCGGACTGTGTTAGGTGCCAAAAACATTCAGTACTTC CASSIRTVLGAKNIQYF
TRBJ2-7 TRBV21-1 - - TGTGCCAGCAGCAAACCCGATAACTTCCACAGGGGAGTGAGCGAGCAGTACTTC CASSKPDNFHRGVSEQYF
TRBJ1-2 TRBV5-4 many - TGTGCCAGCACCCGAACCGGGGATGGCTACACCTTC CASTRTGDGYTF
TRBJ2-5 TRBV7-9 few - TGTGCCAGCAGCTTAGAGGGCAGGGGCCGAGAGACCCAGTACTTC CASSLEGRGRETQYF
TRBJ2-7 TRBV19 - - TGTGCCAGTAGTTTTGGGGGCACTAGCTCCTACGAGCAGTACTTC CASSFGGTSSYEQYF
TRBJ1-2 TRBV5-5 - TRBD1 TGTGCCAGCAGCCCCTATACCGACAGGGGGAGGGATGGCTACACCTTC CASSPYTDRGRDGYTF
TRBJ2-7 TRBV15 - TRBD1 TGTGCCACCAGCAGAGGTGGGACAGCGTCCTACGAGCAGTACTTC CATSRGGTASYEQYF
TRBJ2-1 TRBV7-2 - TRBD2 TGTGCCAGCAGCAAGAGGACTAGCGGGGGGTACAACAATGAGCAGTTCTTC CASSKRTSGGYNNEQFF
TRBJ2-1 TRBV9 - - TGTGCCAGCAGTTACAGGTTCGATGAGCAGTTCTTC CASSYRFDEQFF
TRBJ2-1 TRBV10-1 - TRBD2 TGCGCCACCAGTTATACTAGCGCCGCCTACAATGAGCAGTTCTTC CATSYTSAAYNEQFF
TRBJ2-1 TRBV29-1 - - TGCAGCGTTGAAGATTTGGGCAGGACAGCCAATGAGCAGTTCTTC CSVEDLGRTANEQFF
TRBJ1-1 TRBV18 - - TGTGCCAGCTCACCACCCTGGAACACTGAAGCTTTCTTT CASSPPWNTEAFF
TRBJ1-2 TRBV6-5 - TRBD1 TGTGCCAGCAGGGGACAGGGGGCGGGTGACTATGGCTACACCTTC CASRGQGAGDYGYTF
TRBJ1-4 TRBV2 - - TGTGCCAGCAGGTTAAGGGGAGGGGCTGGGGAAAAACTGTTTTTT CASRLRGGAGEKLFF
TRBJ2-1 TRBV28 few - TGTGCCAGCAAACCCCAGGTCAATGAGCAGTTCTTC CASKPQVNEQFF
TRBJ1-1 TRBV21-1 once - TGTGCCAGCAGCAAAGCGCTCAGGGACACCAGGAGGGAAGCTTTCTTT CASSKALRDTRREAFF
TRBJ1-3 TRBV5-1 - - TGCGCCAGCAGCGAATCAGGGTACGGAAACACCATATATTTT CASSESGYGNTIYF
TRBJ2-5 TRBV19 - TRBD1 TGTGCCAGTAGTAACAGGGGGTTCGAGACCCAGTACTTC CASSNRGFETQYF